The rows below give T cell receptor beta chains drawn from one sample of a study of T cells in Graves' hyperthyroidism and ophthalmopathy. TCRdb reprocessed the multiplex PCR reads with MiXCR, giving one entry per CDR3 protein. The sample lists 530,000 or so distinct CDR3 sequences; approximately 17% were seen once. The specimen was blood. These receptors originate from a woman between 18 and 29 years old with Graves' ophthalmopathy. Each CDR3 is given with its conserved first and last residue. A D gene is named only where the DNA matches it firmly. Clone size is stated in some rows and not others, as once, few, many or a class when expanded.

clone_size: many; j_call: TRBJ2-5; d_call: TRBD2; v_call: TRBV20-1; cdr3_nt: TGCAGTGCTAGAGATTCGCTGACTAGCATCTCACAAGAGACCCAGTACTTC; cdr3_aa: CSARDSLTSISQETQYF
clone_size: many; j_call: TRBJ2-1; d_call: TRBD2; v_call: TRBV2; cdr3_nt: TGTGCCAGCAGTGAAGAGGCTAGCGGCGACAATGAGCAGTTCTTC; cdr3_aa: CASSEEASGDNEQFF
clone_size: .; j_call: TRBJ2-5; d_call: TRBD2; v_call: TRBV5-1; cdr3_nt: TGCGCCAGCAGTCCGACTAGCGGGAGGGTGGAGACCCAGTACTTC; cdr3_aa: CASSPTSGRVETQYF
clone_size: many; j_call: TRBJ1-1; d_call: .; v_call: TRBV6-1; cdr3_nt: TGTGCCAGCAGGAGGCAGGGTACGCACACTGAAGCTTTCTTT; cdr3_aa: CASRRQGTHTEAFF
clone_size: .; j_call: TRBJ1-1; d_call: .; v_call: TRBV24-1; cdr3_nt: TGTGCCACCAGACTAGGAACTGAAGCTTTCTTT; cdr3_aa: CATRLGTEAFF
clone_size: many; j_call: TRBJ2-1; d_call: .; v_call: TRBV2; cdr3_nt: TGTGCCACTAAGGACGACTCCTACAATGAGCAGTTCTTC; cdr3_aa: CATKDDSYNEQFF
clone_size: .; j_call: TRBJ2-5; d_call: TRBD2; v_call: TRBV20-1; cdr3_nt: TGCAGTGCTGACGGGACTAGCGGGAGGGCTCTTGAGGAGACCCAGTACTTC; cdr3_aa: CSADGTSGRALEETQYF
clone_size: many; j_call: TRBJ2-1; d_call: TRBD1; v_call: TRBV20-1; cdr3_nt: TGCAGTGCTAGAGATCAAGGACAGGGTTTTGGTGAGCAGTTCTTC; cdr3_aa: CSARDQGQGFGEQFF
clone_size: few; j_call: TRBJ2-1; d_call: .; v_call: TRBV20-1; cdr3_nt: TGCAGTGCTAGAGTAGGGCCAGGTGGGCAGTTCTTC; cdr3_aa: CSARVGPGGQFF
clone_size: many; j_call: TRBJ1-1; d_call: TRBD1; v_call: TRBV27; cdr3_nt: TGTGCCAGCAGCCCGGGACAGGGGTTTATGAACACTGAAGCTTTCTTT; cdr3_aa: CASSPGQGFMNTEAFF
clone_size: many; j_call: TRBJ2-3; d_call: TRBD1; v_call: TRBV9; cdr3_nt: TGTGCCAGCAGCGTAGGACAGGGGGCTACAGATACGCAGTATTTT; cdr3_aa: CASSVGQGATDTQYF
clone_size: .; j_call: TRBJ2-6; d_call: TRBD1; v_call: TRBV30; cdr3_nt: TGTGCCTGGACCCCCGGGACAGGAGACTATGGGGCCAACGTCCTGACTTTC; cdr3_aa: CAWTPGTGDYGANVLTF
clone_size: .; j_call: TRBJ2-1; d_call: TRBD2; v_call: TRBV5-1; cdr3_nt: TGCGCCAGCAGCGCCGGGACTAGCGGGAGGGCCTTTGAGCAGTTCTTC; cdr3_aa: CASSAGTSGRAFEQFF
clone_size: .; j_call: TRBJ2-7; d_call: TRBD1; v_call: TRBV5-6; cdr3_nt: TGTGCCAGCAGCTTGGCTAGCGCAGGGGGCCATCACGAGCAGTACTTC; cdr3_aa: CASSLASAGGHHEQYF
clone_size: few; j_call: TRBJ1-6; d_call: TRBD1; v_call: TRBV7-9; cdr3_nt: TGTGCCAGCAGCTCAATCGGGACAGGGGCTTCACCCCTCCACTTT; cdr3_aa: CASSSIGTGASPLHF
clone_size: few; j_call: TRBJ1-3; d_call: .; v_call: TRBV5-4; cdr3_nt: TGTGCCAGCAGCTATGAACCAGGCTTCTCTGGAAACACCATATATTTT; cdr3_aa: CASSYEPGFSGNTIYF
clone_size: .; j_call: TRBJ2-4; d_call: .; v_call: TRBV6-4; cdr3_nt: TGTGCCAGCAGTGACGATGGGGGAAGGATTCAGTACTTC; cdr3_aa: CASSDDGGRIQYF
clone_size: many; j_call: TRBJ1-1; d_call: .; v_call: TRBV20-1; cdr3_nt: TGCAGTGCTAGAGGGGTAGGCGGGTGGGACACTGAAGCTTTCTTT; cdr3_aa: CSARGVGGWDTEAFF
clone_size: few; j_call: TRBJ2-1; d_call: TRBD2; v_call: TRBV30; cdr3_nt: TGTGCCTGGAGTCACAGCGGGGGGCGGGGGGAGCAGTTCTTC; cdr3_aa: CAWSHSGGRGEQFF
clone_size: few; j_call: TRBJ2-2; d_call: TRBD1; v_call: TRBV9; cdr3_nt: TGTGCCAGCAGCGCAGCATACAGGGGAGTGGAGCTGTTTTTT; cdr3_aa: CASSAAYRGVELFF
clone_size: .; j_call: TRBJ2-7; d_call: TRBD1; v_call: TRBV4-2; cdr3_nt: TGTGCCAGCAGCCAGAAGACAGGGGGCAACGAGCAGTACTTC; cdr3_aa: CASSQKTGGNEQYF
clone_size: .; j_call: TRBJ1-2; d_call: .; v_call: TRBV28; cdr3_nt: TGTGCCAGAAGTTTATTTGATTATGGCTACACCTTC; cdr3_aa: CARSLFDYGYTF
clone_size: many; j_call: TRBJ1-1; d_call: .; v_call: TRBV28; cdr3_nt: TGTGCCAGCAGTTCTCCCAGGGAGATTCCTGAAGCTTTCTTT; cdr3_aa: CASSSPREIPEAFF
clone_size: few; j_call: TRBJ2-5; d_call: TRBD1; v_call: TRBV10-1; cdr3_nt: TGCGCCAGCAGTGGGGGACAGGGATTGGACCAAGAGACCCAGTACTTC; cdr3_aa: CASSGGQGLDQETQYF